These T cell receptor beta chains were read from a single sample in a study of cytotoxic CD8 clonotypes in ibrutinib-treated CLL. The assay was immunoSEQ multiplex PCR, and TCRdb's table has in-frame clones only and misses some. Counted here are under 300,000 clones, 70% occurring once; the ten biggest clones make up approximately 15%. The source material was PBMCs, sampled after 24 months of ibrutinib treatment. The source is a human donor with chronic lymphocytic leukemia. Both conserved end residues are part of each CDR3. The order of the fields is J gene, clone size, V gene, CDR3 protein. Size is stated for part of the rows, as once, few or many counts, or as a class when the clone is expanded.

j_gene: TRBJ2-7; abundance: .; v_gene: TRBV9; CDR3aa: CASSTRDPSYEQYF
j_gene: TRBJ2-1; abundance: once; v_gene: TRBV7-9; CDR3aa: CASSLDLYEQFF
j_gene: TRBJ2-5; abundance: .; v_gene: TRBV7-9; CDR3aa: CASSLAQLQETQYF
j_gene: TRBJ2-7; abundance: .; v_gene: TRBV6-5; CDR3aa: CASRGGHNYEQYF
j_gene: TRBJ2-3; abundance: once; v_gene: TRBV11-2; CDR3aa: CASSLTGGETDTQYF
j_gene: TRBJ1-2; abundance: .; v_gene: TRBV29-1; CDR3aa: CSTRQGLF
j_gene: TRBJ2-7; abundance: once; v_gene: TRBV9; CDR3aa: CASSASGTSAYEQYF
j_gene: TRBJ2-1; abundance: .; v_gene: TRBV30; CDR3aa: CAWSTNRGNEQFF
j_gene: TRBJ1-5; abundance: .; v_gene: TRBV25-1; CDR3aa: CASSESSGIDGQPQHF
j_gene: TRBJ2-7; abundance: .; v_gene: TRBV6-1; CDR3aa: CASSVREGSYEQYF
j_gene: TRBJ1-1; abundance: .; v_gene: TRBV28; CDR3aa: CASYGAGMNTEAFF
j_gene: TRBJ1-1; abundance: few; v_gene: TRBV5-1; CDR3aa: CASSLGGMNTEAFF
j_gene: TRBJ1-5; abundance: .; v_gene: TRBV15; CDR3aa: CATSHNDQPQHF
j_gene: TRBJ2-7; abundance: .; v_gene: TRBV30; CDR3aa: CAWSPGSYEQYF
j_gene: TRBJ2-5; abundance: .; v_gene: TRBV19; CDR3aa: CASSSGTQETQYF
j_gene: TRBJ1-3; abundance: .; v_gene: TRBV6-5; CDR3aa: CASSSKGIGGNTIYF
j_gene: TRBJ2-5; abundance: .; v_gene: TRBV9; CDR3aa: CASSVELGRQYF
j_gene: TRBJ1-3; abundance: once; v_gene: TRBV29-1; CDR3aa: CSVEGLRSGNTIYF
j_gene: TRBJ2-7; abundance: .; v_gene: TRBV1; CDR3aa: CTSSQGTYEQYF
j_gene: TRBJ1-3; abundance: few; v_gene: TRBV9; CDR3aa: CASSVEESGNTIYF
j_gene: TRBJ1-3; abundance: .; v_gene: TRBV28; CDR3aa: CASSSSIHSGNTIYF
j_gene: TRBJ2-5; abundance: .; v_gene: TRBV28; CDR3aa: CASSPTKRPTQYF
j_gene: TRBJ1-5; abundance: .; v_gene: TRBV19; CDR3aa: CASSMVAGGNQPQHF
j_gene: TRBJ2-7; abundance: .; v_gene: TRBV28; CDR3aa: CASSRNPGLAGGPSYEQYF
j_gene: TRBJ2-5; abundance: once; v_gene: TRBV13; CDR3aa: CASSLLAFGAQYF
j_gene: TRBJ1-2; abundance: .; v_gene: TRBV29-1; CDR3aa: CSVEPRGGFTNYGYTF
j_gene: TRBJ1-2; abundance: .; v_gene: TRBV5-4; CDR3aa: CASSYTNGYTF